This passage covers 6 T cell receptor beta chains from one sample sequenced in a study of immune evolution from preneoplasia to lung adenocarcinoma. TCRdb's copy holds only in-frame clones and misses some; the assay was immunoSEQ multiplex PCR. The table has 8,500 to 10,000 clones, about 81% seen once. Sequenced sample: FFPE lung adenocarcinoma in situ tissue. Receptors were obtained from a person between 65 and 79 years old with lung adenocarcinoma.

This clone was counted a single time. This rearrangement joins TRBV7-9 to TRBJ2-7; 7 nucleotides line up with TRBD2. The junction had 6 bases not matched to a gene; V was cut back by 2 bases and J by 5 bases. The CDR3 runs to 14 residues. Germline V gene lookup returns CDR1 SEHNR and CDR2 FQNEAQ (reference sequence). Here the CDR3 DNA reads TGTGCCAGCAGCTTATCCGCGGGGGTCCACGAGCAGTACTTC. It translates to CASSLSAGVHEQYF.

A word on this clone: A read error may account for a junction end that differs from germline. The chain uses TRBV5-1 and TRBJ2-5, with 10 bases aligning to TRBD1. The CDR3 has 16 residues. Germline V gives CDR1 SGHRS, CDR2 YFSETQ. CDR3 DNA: TGCGCCGGCAGCGCAGGCGGGACAGGGGCGAAAGAGACCCAGTACTTC. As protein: CAGSAGGTGAKETQYF.

The CDR3 DNA sequence: TGTGCCAGCAGCCCAAGGACTAGCGGGGTGGAGGAGCAGTACTTC. Amino acids: CASSPRTSGVEEQYF. The chain has TRBV13 and TRBJ2-7; 12 nucleotides match TRBD2. V shed 5 bases and J 7 bases; nucleotides not matched to a gene: 9. This CDR3 contains 15 residues. Germline V gene lookup returns CDR1 PRHDT and CDR2 FYEKMQ (reference sequence).

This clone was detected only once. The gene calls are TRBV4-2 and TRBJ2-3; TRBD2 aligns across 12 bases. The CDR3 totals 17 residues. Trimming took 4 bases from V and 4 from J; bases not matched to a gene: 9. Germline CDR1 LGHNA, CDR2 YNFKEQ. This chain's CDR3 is CASSRSSTSGRADTQYF. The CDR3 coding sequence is TGTGCCAGCAGCCGGTCGTCGACTAGCGGGAGAGCAGATACGCAGTATTTT.

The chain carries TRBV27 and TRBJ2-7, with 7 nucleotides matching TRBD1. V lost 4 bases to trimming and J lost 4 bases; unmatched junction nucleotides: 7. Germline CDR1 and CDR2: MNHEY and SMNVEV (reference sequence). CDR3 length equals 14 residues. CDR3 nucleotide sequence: TGTGCCAGCAGTTGGGCAGGGGGATTTTACGAGCAGTACTTC. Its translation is CASSWAGGFYEQYF.

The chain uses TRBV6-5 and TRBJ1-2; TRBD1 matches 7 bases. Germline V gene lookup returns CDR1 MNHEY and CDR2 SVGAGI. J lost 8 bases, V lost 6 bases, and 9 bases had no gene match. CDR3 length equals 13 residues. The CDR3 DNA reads TGTGCCAGCAGCCCACAGGGGAGGCGCGGCTACACCTTC. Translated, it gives CASSPQGRRGYTF.